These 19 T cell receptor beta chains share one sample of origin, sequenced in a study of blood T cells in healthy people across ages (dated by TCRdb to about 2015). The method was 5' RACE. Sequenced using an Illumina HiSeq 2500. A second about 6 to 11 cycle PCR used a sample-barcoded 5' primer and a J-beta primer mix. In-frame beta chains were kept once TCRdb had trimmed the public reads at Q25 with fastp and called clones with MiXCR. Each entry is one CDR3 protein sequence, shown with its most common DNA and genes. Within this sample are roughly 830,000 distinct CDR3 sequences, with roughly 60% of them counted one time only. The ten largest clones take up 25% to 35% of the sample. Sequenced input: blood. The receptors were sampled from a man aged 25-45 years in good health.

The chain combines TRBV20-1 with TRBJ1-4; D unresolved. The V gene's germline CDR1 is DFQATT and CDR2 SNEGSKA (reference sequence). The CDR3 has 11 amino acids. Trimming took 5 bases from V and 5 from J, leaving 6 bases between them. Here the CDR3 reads CSAFENEKLFF. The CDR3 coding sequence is TGCAGTGCTTTCGAAAATGAAAAACTGTTTTTT.

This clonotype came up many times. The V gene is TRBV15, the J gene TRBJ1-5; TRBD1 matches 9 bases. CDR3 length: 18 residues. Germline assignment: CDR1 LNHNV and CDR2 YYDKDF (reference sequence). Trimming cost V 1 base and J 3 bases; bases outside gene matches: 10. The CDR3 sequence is CATSRVPGRQGVNQPQHF. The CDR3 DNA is TGTGCCACCAGCAGAGTCCCCGGGAGACAGGGGGTCAATCAGCCCCAGCATTTT. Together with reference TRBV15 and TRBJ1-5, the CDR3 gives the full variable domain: DAMVIQNPRYQVTQFGKPVTLSCSQTLNHNVMYWYQQKSSQAPKLLFHYYDKDFNNEADTPDNFQSRRPNTSFCFLDIRSPGLGDTAMYLCATSRVPGRQGVNQPQHFGDGTRLSIL.

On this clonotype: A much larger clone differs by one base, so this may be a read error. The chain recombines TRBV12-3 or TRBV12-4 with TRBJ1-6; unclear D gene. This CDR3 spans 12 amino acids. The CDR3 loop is CAGSSASSPLHF. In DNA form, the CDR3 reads TGTGCCGGCAGTTCAGCGTCTTCACCCCTCCACTTT.

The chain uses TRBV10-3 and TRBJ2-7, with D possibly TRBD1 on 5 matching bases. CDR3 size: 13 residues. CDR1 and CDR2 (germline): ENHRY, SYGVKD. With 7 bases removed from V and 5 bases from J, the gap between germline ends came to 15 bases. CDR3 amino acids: CAITAARGHEQYF. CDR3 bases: TGTGCCATCACTGCCGCTAGGGGCCACGAGCAGTACTTC.

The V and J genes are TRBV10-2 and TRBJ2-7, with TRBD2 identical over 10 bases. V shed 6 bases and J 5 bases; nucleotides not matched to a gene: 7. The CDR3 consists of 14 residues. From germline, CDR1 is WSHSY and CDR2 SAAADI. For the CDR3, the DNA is TGCGCCAGCAGGGCGGGCCTAGCGGGGGACGAGCAGTACTTC. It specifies CASRAGLAGDEQYF.

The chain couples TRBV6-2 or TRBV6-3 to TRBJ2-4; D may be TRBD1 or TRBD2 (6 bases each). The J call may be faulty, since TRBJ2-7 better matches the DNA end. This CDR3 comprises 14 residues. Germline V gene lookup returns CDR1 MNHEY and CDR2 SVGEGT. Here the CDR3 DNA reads TGTGCCATTACGGGGGCAGGGGCGACCTACGAGCAGTACTTC. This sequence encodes CAITGAGATYEQYF.

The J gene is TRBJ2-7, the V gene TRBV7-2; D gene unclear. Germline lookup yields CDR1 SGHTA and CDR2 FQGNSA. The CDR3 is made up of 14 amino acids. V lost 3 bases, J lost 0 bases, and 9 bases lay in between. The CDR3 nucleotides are TGTGCCAGCAGCTTCGTACGGAGCTCCTACGAGCAGTACTTC. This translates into CASSFVRSSYEQYF.

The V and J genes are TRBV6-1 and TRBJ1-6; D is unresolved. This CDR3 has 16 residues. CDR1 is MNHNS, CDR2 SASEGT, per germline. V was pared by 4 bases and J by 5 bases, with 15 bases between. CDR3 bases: TGTGCCAGCAGTGTCTCAGCAGGAGTGGATAATTCACCCCTCCACTTT. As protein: CASSVSAGVDNSPLHF.

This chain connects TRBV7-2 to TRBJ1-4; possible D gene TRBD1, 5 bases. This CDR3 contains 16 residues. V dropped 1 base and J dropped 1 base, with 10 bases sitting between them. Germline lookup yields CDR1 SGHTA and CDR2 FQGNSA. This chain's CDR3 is CASSLGGELTNEKLFF. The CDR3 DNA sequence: TGTGCCAGCAGCTTAGGGGGGGAGTTAACTAATGAAAAACTGTTTTTT.

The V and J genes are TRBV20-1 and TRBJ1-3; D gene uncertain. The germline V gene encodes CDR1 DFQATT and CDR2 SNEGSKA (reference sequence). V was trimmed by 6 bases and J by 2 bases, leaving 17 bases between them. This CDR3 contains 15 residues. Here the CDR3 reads CSASIGVKTGNTIYF. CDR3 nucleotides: TGCAGTGCCTCTATCGGGGTGAAGACTGGAAACACCATATATTTT.

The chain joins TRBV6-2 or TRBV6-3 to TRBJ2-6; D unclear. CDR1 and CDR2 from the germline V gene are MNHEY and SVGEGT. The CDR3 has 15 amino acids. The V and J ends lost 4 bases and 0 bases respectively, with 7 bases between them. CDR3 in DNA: TGTGCCAGCAGTTGGAAGTTCTCTGGGGCCAACGTCCTGACTTTC. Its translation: CASSWKFSGANVLTF.

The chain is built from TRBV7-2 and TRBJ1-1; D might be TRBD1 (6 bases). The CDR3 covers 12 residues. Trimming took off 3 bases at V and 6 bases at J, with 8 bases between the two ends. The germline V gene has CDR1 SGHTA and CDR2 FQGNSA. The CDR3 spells CASSFRTAEAFF. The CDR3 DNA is TGTGCCAGCAGCTTCCGGACAGCTGAAGCTTTCTTT.

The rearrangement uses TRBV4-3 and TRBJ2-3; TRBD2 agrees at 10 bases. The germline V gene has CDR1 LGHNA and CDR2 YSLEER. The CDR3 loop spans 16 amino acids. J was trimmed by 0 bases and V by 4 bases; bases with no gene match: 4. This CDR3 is CASSRGAGGSTDTQYF. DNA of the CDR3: TGCGCCAGCAGCCGGGGAGCGGGGGGGAGCACAGATACGCAGTATTTT.

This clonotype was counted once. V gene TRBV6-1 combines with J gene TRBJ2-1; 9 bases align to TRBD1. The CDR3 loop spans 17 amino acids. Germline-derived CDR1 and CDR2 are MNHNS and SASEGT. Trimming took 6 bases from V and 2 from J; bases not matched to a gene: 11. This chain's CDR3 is CASRDPGQGIAYNEQFF. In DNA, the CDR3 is TGTGCCAGCAGGGACCCGGGACAGGGAATTGCCTACAATGAGCAGTTCTTC.

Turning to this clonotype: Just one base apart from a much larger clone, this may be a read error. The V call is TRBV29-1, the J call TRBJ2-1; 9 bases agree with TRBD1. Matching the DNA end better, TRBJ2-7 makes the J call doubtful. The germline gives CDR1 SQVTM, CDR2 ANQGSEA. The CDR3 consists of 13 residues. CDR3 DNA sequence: TGCAGCACGCACAGGGGGCTGGCGAATGAGCAGTACTTC. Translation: CSTHRGLANEQYF.

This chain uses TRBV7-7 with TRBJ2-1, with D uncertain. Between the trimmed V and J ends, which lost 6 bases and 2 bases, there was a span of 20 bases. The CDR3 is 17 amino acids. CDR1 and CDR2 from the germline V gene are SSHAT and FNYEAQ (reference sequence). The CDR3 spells CASSPSPPLGTYNEQFF. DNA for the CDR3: TGTGCCAGCAGTCCCAGCCCCCCCCTGGGGACCTACAATGAGCAGTTCTTC.

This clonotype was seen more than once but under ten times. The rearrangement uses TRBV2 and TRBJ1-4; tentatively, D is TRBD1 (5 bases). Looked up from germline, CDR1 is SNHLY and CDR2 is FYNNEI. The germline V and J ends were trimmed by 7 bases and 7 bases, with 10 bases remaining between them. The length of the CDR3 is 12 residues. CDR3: CASTGTSEKLFF. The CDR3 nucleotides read TGTGCCAGCACCGGGACGAGTGAAAAACTGTTTTTT. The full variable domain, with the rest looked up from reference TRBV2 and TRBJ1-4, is EPEVTQTPSHQVTQMGQEVILRCVPISNHLYFYWYRQILGQKVEFLVSFYNNEISEKSEIFDDQFSVERPDGSNFTLKIRSTKLEDSAMYFCASTGTSEKLFFGSGTQLSVL.

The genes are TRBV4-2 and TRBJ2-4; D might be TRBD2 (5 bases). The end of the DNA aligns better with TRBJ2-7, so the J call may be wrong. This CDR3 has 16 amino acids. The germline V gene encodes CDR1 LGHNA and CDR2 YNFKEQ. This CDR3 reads CASSHPPGELGYEQYF. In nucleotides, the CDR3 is TGTGCCAGCAGCCACCCCCCCGGGGAGTTGGGCTACGAGCAGTACTTC.

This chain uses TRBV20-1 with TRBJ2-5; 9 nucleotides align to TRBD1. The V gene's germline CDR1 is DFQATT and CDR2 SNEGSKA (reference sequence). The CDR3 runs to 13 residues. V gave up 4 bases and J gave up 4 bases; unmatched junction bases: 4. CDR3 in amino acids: CSAKTGGRETQYF. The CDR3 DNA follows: TGCAGTGCTAAGACAGGGGGGCGAGAGACCCAGTACTTC.